These 32 T cell receptor beta chains share one sample of origin, sequenced in a study of T cell repertoires in cytomegalovirus infection. TCRdb re-called the reads through MiXCR, storing one row per CDR3 protein. The sample consists of tens of thousands of distinct CDR3 sequences, 3% to 4.5% of them appearing once. Sequencing was carried out using PBMCs. These receptors all come from a human donor in good health (CMV status not recorded). Some clones in this sample may be carry-over from other donors' samples.

The table lists this clonotype with many counts. The chain has TRBV7-2 and TRBJ2-2; 7 bases are shared with TRBD2. Germline V CDR1 and CDR2: SGHTA, FQGNSA. The CDR3 runs to 15 residues. V lost 2 bases and J lost 6; bases outside the gene matches: 6. The CDR3 DNA reads as TGTGCCAGCAGCTTACGGCCTCTAGCGGCCGGGGAGCTGTTTTTT. Protein product: CASSLRPLAAGELFF.

This clonotype was detected ten times or more. The chain employs TRBV7-2 and TRBJ2-7; possibly TRBD1 or TRBD2 for D (5 bases each). Trimming cost V 2 bases and J 2 bases, with 10 bases left between them. This CDR3 has 14 residues. Germline loops: CDR1 SGHTA, CDR2 FQGNSA. The CDR3 protein is CASSLRDGTYEQYF. CDR3 sequence (DNA): TGTGCCAGCAGCTTAAGGGACGGCACCTACGAGCAGTACTTC. Full variable domain (remainder filled in from reference TRBV7-2 and TRBJ2-7): GAGVSQSPSNKVTEKGKDVELRCDPISGHTALYWYRQSLGQGLEFLIYFQGNSAPDKSGLPSDRFSAERTGGSVSTLTIQRTQQEDSAVYLCASSLRDGTYEQYFGPGTRLTVT.

Ten or more counts support this clonotype. The chain carries TRBV7-3 and TRBJ1-1; no firm D call. V gave up 3 bases and J gave up 8 bases, with 4 bases separating them. The CDR3 consists of 10 residues. Per germline, CDR1 SGHTA and CDR2 FQGTGA. DNA for the CDR3: TGTGCCAGCAGCTTGAACGAAGCTTTCTTT. This translates into CASSLNEAFF. Based on the CDR3 plus reference TRBV7-3 and TRBJ1-1, the full variable domain is GAGVSQTPSNKVTEKGKYVELRCDPISGHTALYWYRQSLGQGPEFLIYFQGTGAADDSGLPNDRFFAVRPEGSVSTLKIQRTERGDSAVYLCASSLNEAFFGQGTRLTVV.

At least ten counts were recorded for this clonotype. The chain joins TRBV2 to TRBJ2-1, with 8 positions matching TRBD2. Germline CDR1 and CDR2: SNHLY and FYNNEI. V lost 6 bases to trimming and J lost 3 bases; unmatched junction nucleotides: 4. The CDR3 has 14 residues. The CDR3 nucleotides are TGTGCCAGCAGGTGGCGGGGGGTCTACAATGAGCAGTTCTTC. This encodes CASRWRGVYNEQFF.

This clonotype was seen a handful of times. The chain uses TRBV7-2 and TRBJ1-1, with D perhaps matching TRBD1 (6 bases). This CDR3 spans 13 amino acids. CDR1 and CDR2 (germline): SGHTA, FQGNSA. V was pared by 3 bases and J by 5 bases, with 10 bases between. CDR3: CASSLVTGTEAFF. The CDR3 nucleotides are TGTGCCAGCAGCTTGGTTACAGGGACTGAAGCTTTCTTT.

This clonotype was recorded many times. This chain uses TRBV4-1 with TRBJ2-3, with TRBD2 matching 12 bases. V lost 0 bases, J lost 6 bases, and 7 bases stayed unmatched. This CDR3 is 17 amino acids long. Germline V gene sequence: CDR1 MGHRA, CDR2 YSYEKL. As DNA, the CDR3 is TGCGCCAGCAGCCAAGATCTACTAGCGGGGGGTTTGGATACGCAGTATTTT. Encoded protein: CASSQDLLAGGLDTQYF.

Ten or more counts support this clonotype. The chain has TRBV11-2 and TRBJ1-1; D is unresolved. Germline lookup yields CDR1 SGHAT and CDR2 FQNNGV. Trimming shortened V by 4 bases and J by 11 bases, and 20 bases separated the two germline ends. The CDR3 sequence is 14 residues long. For the CDR3, the DNA is TGTGCCAGCAGCTCAACGAAACAGAGGGAAGGGGCTTTCTTT. Translated, it gives CASSSTKQREGAFF. Full variable domain (missing parts from reference TRBV11-2 and TRBJ1-1): EAGVAQSPRYKIIEKRQSVAFWCNPISGHATLYWYQQILGQGPKLLIQFQNNGVVDDSQLPKDRFSAERLKGVDSTLKIQPAKLEDSAVYLCASSSTKQREGAFFGQGTRLTVV.

This sequence joins TRBV20-1 and TRBJ1-1; D gene uncertain. The CDR3 is 12 amino acids. The ends were cut back, 1 base at V and 1 base at J, with 4 bases in the middle. CDR1 and CDR2 from the germline V gene are DFQATT and SNEGSKA (reference sequence). The CDR3 loop is CSARAGNTEAFF. The CDR3 bases are TGCAGTGCTAGAGCCGGGAACACTGAAGCTTTCTTT.

This clonotype appeared many times. The rearrangement joins TRBV11-2 to TRBJ1-4; D is possibly TRBD1 (6 bases). The CDR3 spans 16 residues. The V end was cut by 5 bases, the J end by 7 bases, with 20 bases between. CDR1 and CDR2 from the germline V gene are SGHAT and FQNNGV. CDR3 amino acids: CASSTGRGFTREKLFF. The CDR3 DNA reads TGTGCCAGCAGCACGGGAAGGGGGTTTACTCGTGAAAAACTGTTTTTT.

This clonotype appeared many times. The CDR3 DNA reads TGTGCCAGCAGTTACGTGGCAGGGAGCTACGAGCAGTACTTC. Translated: CASSYVAGSYEQYF. The chain recombines TRBV6-2 or TRBV6-3 with TRBJ2-7; D assignment may be TRBD1 or TRBD2 (5 bases each). The CDR3 totals 14 residues. Per germline, CDR1 MNHEY and CDR2 SVGEGT. Trimming stripped 2 bases from V and 3 bases from J, with 11 bases between.

This clonotype was detected ten times or more. The chain uses TRBV7-2 and TRBJ2-3; no firm D call. Trimming left V 2 bases short and J 4 bases short, with 16 bases between. This CDR3 has 16 residues. Germline CDR1 is SGHTA and CDR2 is FQGNSA. DNA of the CDR3: TGTGCCAGCAGCTTAAAGTTCGGGTCGGCCCCAGATACGCAGTATTTT. It specifies CASSLKFGSAPDTQYF.

This clonotype was observed many times. V gene TRBV19 combines with J gene TRBJ2-5, with a tentative D call TRBD1 (5 bases). Germline CDR1 reads LNHDA; CDR2 reads SQIVND (reference sequence). V shed 3 bases and J shed 3 bases, with 8 bases lying between them. There are 13 residues in the CDR3. CDR3 in DNA: TGTGCCAGTAGTATCGGCAGGGAAGAGACCCAGTACTTC. This sequence encodes CASSIGREETQYF.

This clonotype was detected ten times or more. The V and J genes are TRBV6-2 or TRBV6-3 and TRBJ2-5, with D possibly TRBD2 on 6 matching bases. The CDR3 extends over 16 amino acids. Germline values: CDR1 MNHEY, CDR2 SVGEGT. Deletions cut 6 bases from V and 5 bases from J, with 22 bases between. CDR3 nucleotide sequence: TGTGCCAGCAGCGTTTACTCCCAGGGCGGGGAGGAGACCCAGTACTTC. Protein product: CASSVYSQGGEETQYF.

This clonotype was recorded at least ten times. The chain has TRBV28 and TRBJ2-7, with D tentatively TRBD1 (6 bases). CDR3 size: 15 residues. Germline V gives CDR1 MDHEN, CDR2 SYDVKM. V lost 4 bases, J lost 0 bases, and 13 bases lay in between. This chain's CDR3 is CASSSDRANSYEQYF. The CDR3 DNA is TGTGCCAGCAGTTCGGACAGAGCCAACTCCTACGAGCAGTACTTC. The whole variable domain, remainder taken from reference TRBV28 and TRBJ2-7, is DVKVTQSSRYLVKRTGEKVFLECVQDMDHENMFWYRQDPGLGLRLIYFSYDVKMKEKGDIPEGYSVSREKKERFSLILESASTNQTSMYLCASSSDRANSYEQYFGPGTRLTVT.

This clonotype was observed at least ten times. V is TRBV10-2 and J is TRBJ2-1; D remains unclear. This CDR3 has 13 residues. Germline V gene data show CDR1 as WSHSY and CDR2 as SAAADI. The V end lost 7 bases, the J end lost 10 bases, and 17 bases lay between the germline ends. The CDR3, as DNA: TGCGCCAGCAAAGGGATTAGCCCCCAGGAGCAGTTCTTC. This encodes CASKGISPQEQFF.

The chain couples TRBV7-9 to TRBJ1-1; D may be TRBD1 (6 bases). The V and J ends lost 3 bases and 5 bases respectively, with 13 bases between them. Germline V gene data show CDR1 as SEHNR and CDR2 as FQNEAQ (reference sequence). This CDR3 has 14 amino acids. CDR3 loop: CASSFGRGGTEAFF. For the CDR3, the DNA is TGTGCCAGCAGCTTCGGGAGGGGGGGGACTGAAGCTTTCTTT.

This clonotype was detected many times. Written as DNA, the CDR3 is TGCGCCAGCAAGACAGGGCCTCCATCTTACGAGCAGTACTTC. It yields the protein CASKTGPPSYEQYF. The rearrangement joins TRBV10-2 to TRBJ2-7; the match to TRBD1 covers 7 bases. Germline V gene sequence: CDR1 WSHSY, CDR2 SAAADI. The V gene end was trimmed by 7 bases and the J gene end by 4 bases; junction bases not matched to a gene: 10. The CDR3 sequence is 14 residues long.

This clonotype occurred many times. The J gene is TRBJ2-7, the V gene TRBV7-2, with 8 bases fitting TRBD1. This CDR3 spans 15 amino acids. Germline V CDR1 and CDR2: SGHTA, FQGNSA. The V gene end was trimmed by 6 bases and the J gene end by 4 bases; junction bases not matched to a gene: 11. The CDR3 sequence is CASRRSGGAEYEQYF. The CDR3 DNA reads TGTGCCAGCAGGCGCTCAGGGGGCGCTGAATACGAGCAGTACTTC.

The genes are TRBV7-2 and TRBJ2-5; no clear D gene. Trimming stripped 5 bases from V and 5 bases from J, with 12 bases between. Looked up from germline, CDR1 is SGHTA and CDR2 is FQGNSA. The CDR3 spans 13 residues. In nucleotides, the CDR3 is TGTGCCAGCAGCCCCAGTGGTCGGGAGACCCAGTACTTC. Its translation is CASSPSGRETQYF.

The genes are TRBV5-4 and TRBJ2-6, with D perhaps TRBD1 or TRBD2 (5 bases each). Germline V gives CDR1 SGHNT, CDR2 YYREEE (reference sequence). The CDR3 is made up of 18 amino acids. V gave up 2 bases and J gave up 4 bases, with 19 bases separating them. CDR3 in amino acids: CASSLGDRGPAGANVLTF. As DNA, the CDR3 is TGTGCCAGCAGCTTAGGTGATCGGGGCCCGGCGGGGGCCAACGTCCTGACTTTC.

This clonotype has at least ten counts. The gene calls are TRBV27 and TRBJ2-2; D remains ambiguous. The V gene's germline CDR1 is MNHEY and CDR2 SMNVEV (reference sequence). Trimming took 7 bases from V and 1 from J, leaving 10 bases between them. The CDR3 is 14 residues long. As DNA, the CDR3 is TGTGCCAGCACGGCAGGATTGAACACCGGGGAGCTGTTTTTT. This encodes CASTAGLNTGELFF.

There are many counts of this clonotype. V is TRBV7-2 and J is TRBJ2-7; D could derive from TRBD1 or TRBD2 (5 bases each). Germline loops: CDR1 SGHTA, CDR2 FQGNSA. V was cut by 5 bases and J by 6 bases, with 14 bases left in between. The length of the CDR3 is 13 residues. Here the CDR3 reads CASSLRGASEQYF. In DNA form, the CDR3 reads TGTGCCAGCAGCCTGCGAGGGGCCAGCGAGCAGTACTTC.

This clonotype has ten or more counts. The chain combines TRBV7-8 with TRBJ1-2, with TRBD1 as a possible D gene (6 bases). V was shortened by 5 bases and J by 7 bases, with 23 bases between the two germline ends. The length of the CDR3 is 16 residues. The V gene's germline CDR1 is SGHVS and CDR2 FQNEAQ. As DNA, the CDR3 is TGTGCCAGCAGCGTCTATTCGGGACACCTATCGGGTGGCTACACCTTC. Amino acid sequence: CASSVYSGHLSGGYTF.

This clonotype was seen repeatedly, ten times or more. The chain links TRBV7-2 to TRBJ2-1, with TRBD2 identical over 9 bases. Trimming cost V 2 bases and J 3 bases; bases outside gene matches: 8. Germline loops: CDR1 SGHTA, CDR2 FQGNSA. The CDR3 covers 17 residues. CDR3 sequence (DNA): TGTGCCAGCAGCTTACGAGGAGCGGGGGGCCACTACAATGAGCAGTTCTTC. Its protein product is CASSLRGAGGHYNEQFF.

The sample holds a few counts of this clonotype. The chain uses TRBV7-3 and TRBJ1-1; D unresolved. The CDR3 length is 13 residues. V shed 2 bases and J shed 5 bases, with 9 bases lying between them. Per germline, CDR1 SGHTA and CDR2 FQGTGA. This chain's CDR3 is CASSLGVKTEAFF. The CDR3 region has the DNA TGTGCCAGCAGCTTAGGGGTTAAGACTGAAGCTTTCTTT. Filled out from reference TRBV7-3 and TRBJ1-1, the complete variable domain reads GAGVSQTPSNKVTEKGKYVELRCDPISGHTALYWYRQSLGQGPEFLIYFQGTGAADDSGLPNDRFFAVRPEGSVSTLKIQRTERGDSAVYLCASSLGVKTEAFFGQGTRLTVV.

This clonotype was observed at least ten times. V is TRBV6-2 or TRBV6-3 and J is TRBJ2-1; 14 nucleotides match TRBD2. This CDR3 has 13 residues. Germline V gives CDR1 MNHEY, CDR2 SVGEGT. The V gene end was trimmed by 8 bases and the J gene end by 7 bases; junction bases not matched to a gene: 1. The CDR3 sequence: CASGTSGRNEQFF. CDR3 sequence (DNA): TGTGCCAGCGGGACTAGCGGGAGAAATGAGCAGTTCTTC.

This clonotype was counted a few times. J is TRBJ2-5 and V is TRBV7-2, with D perhaps TRBD1 or TRBD2 (6 bases each). The CDR3 totals 15 residues. CDR1 and CDR2 (germline): SGHTA, FQGNSA. The V end was cut by 1 base, the J end by 1 base, with 10 bases between. The CDR3 protein is CASSLVGGLQETQYF. DNA of the CDR3: TGTGCCAGCAGCTTAGTCGGGGGCCTCCAAGAGACCCAGTACTTC. Variable domain in full (rest from reference TRBV7-2 and TRBJ2-5): GAGVSQSPSNKVTEKGKDVELRCDPISGHTALYWYRQSLGQGLEFLIYFQGNSAPDKSGLPSDRFSAERTGGSVSTLTIQRTQQEDSAVYLCASSLVGGLQETQYFGPGTRLLVL.

Ten or more counts support this clonotype. J is TRBJ2-1 and V is TRBV27, with 15 positions matching TRBD2. Per germline, CDR1 MNHEY and CDR2 SMNVEV (reference sequence). The CDR3 extends over 15 amino acids. Trimming cost V 6 bases and J 7 bases; bases outside gene matches: 4. The CDR3 spells CASSKGTSGGNEQFF. The DNA for the CDR3 is TGTGCCAGCAGCAAGGGGACTAGCGGGGGGAATGAGCAGTTCTTC.

The V gene is TRBV4-1, the J gene TRBJ2-5, with TRBD2 matching 7 bases. Per germline, CDR1 MGHRA and CDR2 YSYEKL. Trimming cost V 4 bases and J 5 bases; bases outside gene matches: 13. The CDR3 sequence is 16 residues long. The CDR3 loop is CASSRRPGTMDETQYF. The CDR3 coding sequence is TGCGCCAGCAGCCGACGACCCGGGACTATGGATGAGACCCAGTACTTC.

This clonotype was seen repeatedly, ten times or more. The V gene is TRBV7-9, the J gene TRBJ2-3, with D unresolved. Germline V gene sequence: CDR1 SEHNR, CDR2 FQNEAQ (reference sequence). The ends were cut back, 0 bases at V and 2 bases at J, with 12 bases in the middle. The CDR3 extends over 16 amino acids. This CDR3 reads CASSLAASTNTDTQYF. CDR3 DNA sequence: TGTGCCAGCAGCTTAGCCGCCAGCACAAACACAGATACGCAGTATTTT.

The sample holds many counts of this clonotype. This chain joins TRBV5-3 and TRBJ2-6; the D gene is possibly TRBD2 (6 bases). TRBV5-3 is annotated as an ORF whose role is uncertain. The length of the CDR3 is 15 residues. The V end lost 8 bases, the J end lost 2 bases, and 14 bases lay between the germline ends. The CDR3 loop reads CASSPTGAGANVLTF. CDR3 coding DNA: TGTGCCAGCAGCCCGACGGGGGCTGGGGCCAACGTCCTGACTTTC.

In this sample, this clonotype turned up many times. The chain joins TRBV7-2 to TRBJ2-2, with D perhaps TRBD1 or TRBD2 (5 bases each). From germline, CDR1 is SGHTA and CDR2 FQGNSA. The CDR3 sequence is 15 residues long. The V end was cut by 4 bases, the J end by 3 bases, with 12 bases between. The CDR3 DNA is TGTGCCAGCAGCTCCTCGGGGCGGGACACCGGGGAGCTGTTTTTT. Encoded protein: CASSSSGRDTGELFF. Filled out from reference TRBV7-2 and TRBJ2-2, the complete variable domain reads GAGVSQSPSNKVTEKGKDVELRCDPISGHTALYWYRQSLGQGLEFLIYFQGNSAPDKSGLPSDRFSAERTGGSVSTLTIQRTQQEDSAVYLCASSSSGRDTGELFFGEGSRLTVL.